This T cell receptor beta chain was documented in a study of cytomegalovirus exposure and HLA in healthy donors. Whole-study findings and limits: The study recorded 150 to 200 TCR beta chains that were cytomegalovirus-associated.

With regard to this clone: Its antigen is not known.

V shed 2 bases and J shed 0 bases, with 8 bases lying between them. This CDR3 comprises 15 residues. The PCR ran on 60 Vbeta and 13 Jbeta primers. Method: immunoSEQ multiplex PCR; TCRdb's copy keeps in-frame clones and lacks some. With more than 100,000 clones in the sample, the ten largest clones hold more than 3%. Sequenced material: PBMCs. The genes are TRBV23-1 and TRBJ1-5; the D is unclear. TRBV23-1 is labeled an ORF, and its function is uncertain. The sequence derives from a man younger than 35 in good health and CMV-seronegative. In DNA form, the CDR3 reads TGCGCCAGCAGTCAAACTGAGGTTAGCAATCAGCCCCAGCATTTT. Translating gives CASSQTEVSNQPQHF.